Included here is one T cell receptor beta chain sequence, with context. Its antigen remains unidentified. CDR3 size: 13 residues. Trimming took off 1 base at V and 4 bases at J, with 5 bases between the two ends. The V gene's germline CDR1 is SGHTA and CDR2 FQGNSA. This entry is derived from a study of beta chain features in type 1 diabetes. Study-level results: Within each of all four CD4+ subsets, Type 1 diabetes patients had TCRB CDR3s that were moderately but significantly shorter. Cells with high TCR expression could be over-represented when cDNA is sequenced. VDJ junctions sequenced from type 1 diabetes patients showed fewer insertions and more deletions. Relative to healthy donors, patients appeared to have naive, central memory and Treg TCRB repertoires that were more similar.

All of the isolated RNA was reverse transcribed, so expressed TCRB transcripts were sequenced. Profiled with immunoSEQ multiplex PCR; TCRdb holds only in-frame clones, not every one. The sample has fewer than 450,000 clones; approximately 13% are singletons. The sequenced sample was naive CD4+ T cells from blood. The sequence was obtained from a woman under 30 with type 1 diabetes. The rearrangement joins TRBV7-2 to TRBJ2-4; unclear D gene. CDR3 coding DNA: TGTGCCAGCAGCTTAGGCAGAAAAAACATTCAGTACTTC. It is translated as CASSLGRKNIQYF.